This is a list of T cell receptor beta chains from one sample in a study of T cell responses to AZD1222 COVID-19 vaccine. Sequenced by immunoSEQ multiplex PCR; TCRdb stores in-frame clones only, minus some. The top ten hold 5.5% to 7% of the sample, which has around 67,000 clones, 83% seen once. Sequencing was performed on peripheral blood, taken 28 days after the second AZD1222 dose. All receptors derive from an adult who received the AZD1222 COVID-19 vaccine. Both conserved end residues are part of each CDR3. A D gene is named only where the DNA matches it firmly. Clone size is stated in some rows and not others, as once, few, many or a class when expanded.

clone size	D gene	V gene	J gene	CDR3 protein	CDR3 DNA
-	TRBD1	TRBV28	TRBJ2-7	CASSYRDRGLYEQYF	TGTGCCAGCAGCTACCGGGACAGGGGGCTATACGAGCAGTACTTC
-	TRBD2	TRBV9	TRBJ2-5	CASSVPGGTSKETQYF	TGTGCCAGCAGCGTTCCGGGCGGGACTAGCAAAGAGACCCAGTACTTC
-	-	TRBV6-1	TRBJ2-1	CASSEWAGSSYNEQFF	TGTGCCAGCAGTGAATGGGCGGGGAGCTCCTACAATGAGCAGTTCTTC
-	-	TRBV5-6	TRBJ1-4	CASSLNNQMGGEKLFF	TGTGCCAGCAGCTTAAACAACCAAATGGGCGGTGAAAAACTGTTTTTT
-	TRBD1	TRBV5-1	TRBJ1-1	CASSLRPGQRNTEAFF	TGCGCCAGCAGCTTGCGCCCGGGACAGAGGAACACTGAAGCTTTCTTT
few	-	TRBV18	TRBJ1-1	CASSYRRGNTEAFF	TGTGCCAGCTCATACCGTCGGGGGAACACTGAAGCTTTCTTT
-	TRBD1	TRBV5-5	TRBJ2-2	CASSTGQGGTGELFF	TGTGCCAGCAGCACCGGACAGGGGGGCACCGGGGAGCTGTTTTTT
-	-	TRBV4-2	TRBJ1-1	CASSGGEGARTEAFF	TGTGCCAGCAGTGGGGGAGAAGGGGCGAGAACTGAAGCTTTCTTT
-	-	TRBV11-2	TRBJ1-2	CASSLNPGHVYGYTF	TGTGCCAGCAGCTTAAACCCCGGACACGTCTATGGCTACACCTTC
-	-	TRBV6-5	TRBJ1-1	CATSHGIAEAFF	TGTGCCACCTCCCACGGGATTGCTGAAGCTTTCTTT
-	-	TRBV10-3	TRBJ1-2	CAISEPWQALVYGYTF	TGTGCCATCAGTGAACCCTGGCAGGCTCTGGTTTACGGCTACACCTTC
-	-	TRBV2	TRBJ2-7	CASSNAYEQYF	TGTGCCAGCAGCAATGCCTACGAGCAGTACTTC
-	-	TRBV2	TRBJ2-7	CASSEPTRDGAYEQYF	TGTGCCAGCAGTGAACCTACGAGGGACGGTGCCTACGAGCAGTACTTC
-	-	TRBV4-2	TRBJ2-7	CASSQVEGRIDEQYF	TGTGCCAGCAGCCAAGTTGAGGGGCGTATTGACGAGCAGTACTTC
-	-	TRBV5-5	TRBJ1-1	CASSFSANTEAFF	TGTGCCAGCAGCTTCTCCGCGAACACTGAAGCTTTCTTT
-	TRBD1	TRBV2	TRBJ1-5	CASRGNRGSVSFSNQPQHF	TGTGCCAGCAGGGGAAACAGGGGCAGTGTGTCGTTTAGCAATCAGCCCCAGCATTTT
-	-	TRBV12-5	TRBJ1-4	CASGTTNSGREKLFF	TGTGCTAGTGGAACTACCAACTCCGGAAGGGAAAAACTGTTTTTT
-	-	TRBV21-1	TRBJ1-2	CASSKLAEGQGRSNYGYTF	TGTGCCAGCAGCAAATTAGCCGAAGGTCAGGGGCGGTCTAACTATGGCTACACCTTC
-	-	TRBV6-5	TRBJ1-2	CASSTNGRYGYTF	TGTGCCAGCAGTACGAACGGGCGCTATGGCTACACCTTC
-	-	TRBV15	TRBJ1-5	CATSRAQGYQPQHF	TGTGCCACCAGCAGGGCTCAGGGATATCAGCCCCAGCATTTT
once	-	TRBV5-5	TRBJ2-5	CASTTAGMGETQYF	TGTGCCAGCACCACTGCGGGGATGGGAGAGACCCAGTACTTC
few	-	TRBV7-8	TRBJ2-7	CASSLGAGDTSYEQYF	TGTGCCAGCAGCTTAGGGGCTGGAGATACTTCTTACGAGCAGTACTTC
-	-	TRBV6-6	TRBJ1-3	CASSYSPYTGNTIYF	TGTGCCAGCAGTTACTCCCCTTATACTGGAAACACCATATATTTT
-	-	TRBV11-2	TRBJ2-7	CASSSVGDLSYEQYF	TGTGCCAGCAGCTCCGTCGGGGACTTGTCCTACGAGCAGTACTTC
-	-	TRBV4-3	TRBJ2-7	CASSQEGFGFYEQYF	TGCGCCAGCAGCCAAGAAGGTTTTGGCTTCTACGAGCAGTACTTC
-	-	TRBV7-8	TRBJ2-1	CASSLEEGASQFF	TGTGCCAGCAGCTTAGAGGAGGGGGCTTCGCAGTTCTTC
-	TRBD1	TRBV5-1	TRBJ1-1	CASSLVGQAANTEAFF	TGCGCCAGCAGCTTGGTGGGACAGGCGGCGAACACTGAAGCTTTCTTT
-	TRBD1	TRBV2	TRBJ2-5	CASRAPPGTGRETQYF	TGTGCCAGCAGAGCCCCCCCCGGGACAGGGCGGGAGACCCAGTACTTC
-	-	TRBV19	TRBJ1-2	CASSGLQNYGYTF	TGTGCCAGTAGTGGACTCCAGAACTATGGCTACACCTTC
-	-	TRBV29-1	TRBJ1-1	CSTDQAFF	TGCAGTACCGACCAAGCTTTCTTT
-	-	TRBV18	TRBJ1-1	CASSLPAVGRPTEAFF	TGTGCCAGCTCACTCCCCGCGGTGGGGCGTCCCACTGAAGCTTTCTTT
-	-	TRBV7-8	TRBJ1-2	CASSTMGSLYGYTF	TGTGCCAGCAGCACCATGGGGTCACTCTATGGCTACACCTTC
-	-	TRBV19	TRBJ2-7	CASGSPGSYEQYF	TGTGCCAGTGGGTCCCCGGGCAGCTACGAGCAGTACTTC
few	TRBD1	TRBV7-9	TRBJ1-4	CASNRDRGNEKLFF	TGTGCCAGCAACCGGGACAGGGGAAATGAAAAACTGTTTTTT
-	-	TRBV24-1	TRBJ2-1	CATSDPRSVADNEQFF	TGTGCCACCAGTGATCCCCGCTCTGTGGCAGACAATGAGCAGTTCTTC
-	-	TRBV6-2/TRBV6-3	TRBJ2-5	CASSYGPRGTQYF	TGTGCCAGCAGTTACGGCCCCCGGGGGACCCAGTACTTC
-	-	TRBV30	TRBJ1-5	CAWSGTASNQPQHF	TGTGCCTGGAGTGGGACAGCCAGCAATCAGCCCCAGCATTTT
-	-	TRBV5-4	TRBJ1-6	CASSSKGVVRNSPLHF	TGTGCCAGCAGCTCTAAAGGGGTTGTAAGAAATTCACCCCTCCACTTT
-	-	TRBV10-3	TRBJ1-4	CAIRPEATNEKLFF	TGTGCCATCCGCCCGGAGGCAACTAATGAAAAACTGTTTTTT
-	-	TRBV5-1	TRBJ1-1	CASSLNPGDTEAFF	TGCGCCAGCAGCCTAAACCCAGGGGACACTGAAGCTTTCTTT
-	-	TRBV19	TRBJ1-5	CASSPPPTQYSNQPQHF	TGTGCCAGTAGCCCCCCCCCGACTCAGTATAGCAATCAGCCCCAGCATTTT
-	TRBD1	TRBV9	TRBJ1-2	CASSVMVGVRGRGYTF	TGTGCCAGCAGCGTAATGGTCGGGGTAAGGGGGCGCGGCTACACCTTC
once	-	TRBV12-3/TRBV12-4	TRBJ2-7	CASSLGGSYEQYF	TGTGCCAGCAGTTTGGGGGGCTCCTACGAGCAGTACTTC
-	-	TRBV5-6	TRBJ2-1	CASSSLTVSGNNEQFF	TGTGCCAGCAGCTCCTTGACAGTCTCTGGGAACAATGAGCAGTTCTTC
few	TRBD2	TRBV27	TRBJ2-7	CASSFRWAAGLTYEQYF	TGTGCCAGCAGTTTTCGGTGGGCAGCGGGATTGACCTACGAGCAGTACTTC
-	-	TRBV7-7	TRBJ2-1	CASSLGSTNEQFF	TGTGCCAGCAGCTTGGGCTCGACCAATGAGCAGTTCTTC